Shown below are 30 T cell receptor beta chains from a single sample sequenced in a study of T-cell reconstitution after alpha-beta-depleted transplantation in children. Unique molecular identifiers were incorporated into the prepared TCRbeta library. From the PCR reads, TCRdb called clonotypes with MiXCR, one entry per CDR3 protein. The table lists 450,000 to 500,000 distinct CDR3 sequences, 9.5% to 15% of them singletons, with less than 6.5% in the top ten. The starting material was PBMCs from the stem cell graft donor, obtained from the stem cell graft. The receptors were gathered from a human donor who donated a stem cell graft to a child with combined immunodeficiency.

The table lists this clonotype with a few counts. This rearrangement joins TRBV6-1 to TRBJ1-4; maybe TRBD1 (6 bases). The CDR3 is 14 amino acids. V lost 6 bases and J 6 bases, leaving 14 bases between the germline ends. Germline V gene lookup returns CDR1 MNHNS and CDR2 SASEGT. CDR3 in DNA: TGTGCCAGCAGCCAGGGGCCAGAGGATGAAAAACTGTTTTTT. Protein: CASSQGPEDEKLFF.

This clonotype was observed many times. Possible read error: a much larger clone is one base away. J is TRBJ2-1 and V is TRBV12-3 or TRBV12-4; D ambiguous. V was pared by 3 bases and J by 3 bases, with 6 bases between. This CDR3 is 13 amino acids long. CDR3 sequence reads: CASSFPDYNEQFF. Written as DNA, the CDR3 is TGTGCCAGCAGTTTCCCGGACTACAATGAGCAGTTCTTC.

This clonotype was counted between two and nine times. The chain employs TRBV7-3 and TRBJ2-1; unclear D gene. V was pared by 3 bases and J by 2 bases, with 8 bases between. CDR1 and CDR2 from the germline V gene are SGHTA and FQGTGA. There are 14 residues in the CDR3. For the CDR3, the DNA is TGTGCCAGCAGCTTCGGCTTCGCCTACAATGAGCAGTTCTTC. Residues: CASSFGFAYNEQFF.

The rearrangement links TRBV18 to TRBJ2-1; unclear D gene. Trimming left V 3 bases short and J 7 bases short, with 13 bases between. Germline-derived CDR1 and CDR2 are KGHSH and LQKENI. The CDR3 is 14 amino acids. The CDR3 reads CASSPGTLVNEQFF. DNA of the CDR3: TGTGCCAGCTCACCGGGTACCCTAGTGAATGAGCAGTTCTTC.

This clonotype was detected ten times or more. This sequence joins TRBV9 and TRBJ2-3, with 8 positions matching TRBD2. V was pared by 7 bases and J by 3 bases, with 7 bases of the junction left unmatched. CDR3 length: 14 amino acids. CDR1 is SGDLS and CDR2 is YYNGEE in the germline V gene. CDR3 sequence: CASALAGMTDTQYF. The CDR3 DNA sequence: TGTGCCAGCGCCTTAGCGGGGATGACAGATACGCAGTATTTT.

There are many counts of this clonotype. The CDR3 spells CASSLLTVGGELFF. The CDR3, as DNA: TGTGCCAGCAGTTTATTGACAGTTGGAGGGGAGCTGTTTTTT. The genes are TRBV27 and TRBJ2-2; D perhaps matches TRBD1 (5 bases). The CDR3 covers 14 residues. Trimming pared 1 base from V and 8 bases from J, leaving 11 bases between. Germline CDR1 is MNHEY and CDR2 is SMNVEV (reference sequence).

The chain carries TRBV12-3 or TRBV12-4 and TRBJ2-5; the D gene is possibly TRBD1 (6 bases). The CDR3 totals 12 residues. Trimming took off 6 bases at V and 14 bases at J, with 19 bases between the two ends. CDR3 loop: CASSLSPGHLYF. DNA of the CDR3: TGTGCCAGCAGCCTCTCACCGGGACACCTCTACTTC.

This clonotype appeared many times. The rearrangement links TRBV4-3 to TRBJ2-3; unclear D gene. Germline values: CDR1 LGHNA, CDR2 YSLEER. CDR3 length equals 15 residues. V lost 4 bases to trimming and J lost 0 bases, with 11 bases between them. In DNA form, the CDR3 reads TGCGCCAGCAGCCCTAGGACGAGGAGCACAGATACGCAGTATTTT. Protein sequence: CASSPRTRSTDTQYF.

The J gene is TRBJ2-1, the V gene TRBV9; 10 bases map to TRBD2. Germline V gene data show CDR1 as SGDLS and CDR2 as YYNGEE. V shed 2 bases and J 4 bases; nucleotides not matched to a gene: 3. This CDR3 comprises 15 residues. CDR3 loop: CASSVGTSAYNEQFF. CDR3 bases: TGTGCCAGCAGCGTGGGGACTAGCGCATACAATGAGCAGTTCTTC.

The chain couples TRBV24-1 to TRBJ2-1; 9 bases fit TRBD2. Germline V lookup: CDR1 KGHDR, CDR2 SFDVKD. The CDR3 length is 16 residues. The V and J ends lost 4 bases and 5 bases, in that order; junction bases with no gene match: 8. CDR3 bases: TGTGCCACCAGTGACCGTAGCGGGAGTGGGAACAATGAGCAGTTCTTC. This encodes CATSDRSGSGNNEQFF.

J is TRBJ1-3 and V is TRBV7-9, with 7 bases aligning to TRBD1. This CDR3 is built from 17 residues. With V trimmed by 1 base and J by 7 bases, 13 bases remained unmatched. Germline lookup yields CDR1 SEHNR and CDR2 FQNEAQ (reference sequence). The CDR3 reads CASSLVLGTAARNTIYF. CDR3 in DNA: TGTGCCAGCAGCTTAGTTCTCGGGACAGCCGCAAGGAACACCATATATTTT. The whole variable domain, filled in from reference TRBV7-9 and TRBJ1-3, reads DTGVSQNPRHKITKRGQNVTFRCDPISEHNRLYWYRQTLGQGPEFLTYFQNEAQLEKSRLLSDRFSAERPKGSFSTLEIQRTEQGDSAMYLCASSLVLGTAARNTIYFGEGSWLTVV.

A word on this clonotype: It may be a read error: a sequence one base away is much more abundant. CDR3 protein: CATSSLYINQPQHF. The CDR3 nucleotides are TGTGCCACCAGCAGCTTGTATATCAATCAGCCCCAGCATTTT. The rearrangement joins TRBV15 to TRBJ1-5; D not certain. The length of the CDR3 is 14 residues. Germline lookup yields CDR1 LNHNV and CDR2 YYDKDF (reference sequence). The V gene lost 3 bases and the J gene lost 3 bases, with 9 bases spanning the gap.

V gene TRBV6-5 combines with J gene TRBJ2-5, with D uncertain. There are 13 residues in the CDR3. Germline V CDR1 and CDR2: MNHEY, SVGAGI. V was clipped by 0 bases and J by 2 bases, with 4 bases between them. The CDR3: CASSYSWQETQYF. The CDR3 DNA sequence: TGTGCCAGCAGTTACTCTTGGCAAGAGACCCAGTACTTC.

CDR3 protein: CASSPDLIYEQYF. The CDR3 DNA sequence: TGTGCCAGCAGTCCGGACTTGATCTACGAGCAGTACTTC. J is TRBJ2-7 and V is TRBV6-2 or TRBV6-3, with a possible D match to TRBD2 (5 bases). V lost 5 bases and J 3 bases, leaving 11 bases between the germline ends. This CDR3 region has 13 residues. Germline V gene data show CDR1 as MNHEY and CDR2 as SVGEGT.

CDR3 sequence: CASSGGTGNEKLFF. DNA of the CDR3: TGTGCCAGCAGCGGGGGGACAGGGAATGAAAAACTGTTTTTT. The rearrangement uses TRBV9 and TRBJ1-4; 9 bases match TRBD1. The CDR3 is 14 residues long. CDR1 is SGDLS and CDR2 is YYNGEE in the germline V gene. The ends lost 3 bases at V and 5 bases at J; junction bases unmatched: 2.

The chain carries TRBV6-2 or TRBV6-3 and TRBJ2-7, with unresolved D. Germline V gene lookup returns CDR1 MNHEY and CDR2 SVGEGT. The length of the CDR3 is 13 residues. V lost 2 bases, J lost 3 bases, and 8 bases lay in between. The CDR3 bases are TGTGCCAGCAGTTACGGGCGGATCTACGAGCAGTACTTC. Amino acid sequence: CASSYGRIYEQYF.

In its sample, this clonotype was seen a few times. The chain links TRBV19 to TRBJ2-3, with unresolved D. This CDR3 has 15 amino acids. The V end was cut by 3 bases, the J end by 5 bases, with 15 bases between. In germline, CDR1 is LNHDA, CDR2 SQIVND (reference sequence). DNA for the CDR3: TGTGCCAGTAGTATTGGACCCTCTGAGAAAGATACGCAGTATTTT. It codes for CASSIGPSEKDTQYF.

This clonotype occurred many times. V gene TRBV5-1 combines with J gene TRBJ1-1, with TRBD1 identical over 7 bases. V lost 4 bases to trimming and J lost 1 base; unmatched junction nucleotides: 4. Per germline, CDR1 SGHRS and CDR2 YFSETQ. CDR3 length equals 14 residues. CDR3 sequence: CASSGGQTNTEAFF. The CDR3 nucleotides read TGCGCCAGCAGCGGGGGACAGACGAACACTGAAGCTTTCTTT.

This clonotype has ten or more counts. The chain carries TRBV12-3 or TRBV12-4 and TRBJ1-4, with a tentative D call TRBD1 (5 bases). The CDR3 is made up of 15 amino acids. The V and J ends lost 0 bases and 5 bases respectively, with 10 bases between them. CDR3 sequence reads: CASSLARGVNEKLFF. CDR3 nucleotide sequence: TGTGCCAGCAGTTTAGCGAGGGGCGTGAATGAAAAACTGTTTTTT.

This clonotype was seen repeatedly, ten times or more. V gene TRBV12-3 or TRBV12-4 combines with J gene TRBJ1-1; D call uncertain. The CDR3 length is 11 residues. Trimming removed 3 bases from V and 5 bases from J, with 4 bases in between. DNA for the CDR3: TGTGCCAGCAGTTTCACAACTGAAGCTTTCTTT. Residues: CASSFTTEAFF.

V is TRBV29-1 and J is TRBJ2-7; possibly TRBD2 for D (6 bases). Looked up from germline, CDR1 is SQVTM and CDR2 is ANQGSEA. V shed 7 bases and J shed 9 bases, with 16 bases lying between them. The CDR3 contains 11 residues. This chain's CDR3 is CSDIELAGQYF. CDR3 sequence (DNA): TGCAGCGATATAGAACTAGCAGGGCAGTACTTC.

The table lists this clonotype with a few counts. CDR3 amino acids: CASSLIGTEQYF. CDR3 nucleotides: TGTGCCAGCAGCTTAATCGGGACAGAGCAGTACTTC. This sequence joins TRBV7-9 and TRBJ2-7, with D maybe TRBD1 (6 bases). The CDR3 length is 12 residues. CDR1 is SEHNR and CDR2 is FQNEAQ in the germline V gene (reference sequence). Trimming took off 2 bases at V and 7 bases at J, with 9 bases between the two ends.

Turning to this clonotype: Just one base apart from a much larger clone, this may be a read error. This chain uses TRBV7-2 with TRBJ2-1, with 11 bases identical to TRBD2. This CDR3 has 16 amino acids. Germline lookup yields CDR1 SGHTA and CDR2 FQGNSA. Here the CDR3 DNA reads TGTGTCAGCAGCTTGATAGCGGGGGGGTTTGACAATGAGCAGTTCTTC. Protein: CVSSLIAGGFDNEQFF.

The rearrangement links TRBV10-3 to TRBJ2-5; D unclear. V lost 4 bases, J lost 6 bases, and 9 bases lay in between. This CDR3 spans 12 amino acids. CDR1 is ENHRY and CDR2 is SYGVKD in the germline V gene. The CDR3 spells CAISAAGQTQYF. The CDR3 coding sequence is TGTGCCATCAGTGCCGCAGGCCAGACCCAGTACTTC.

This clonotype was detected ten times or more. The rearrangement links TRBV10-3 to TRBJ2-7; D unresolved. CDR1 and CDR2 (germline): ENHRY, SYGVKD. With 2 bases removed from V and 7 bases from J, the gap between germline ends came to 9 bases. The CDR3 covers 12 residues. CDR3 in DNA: TGTGCCATCAGTGAGGAAGGGTGGGAGCAGTACTTC. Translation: CAISEEGWEQYF.

For the CDR3, the DNA is TGTGCCAGCAGCTGGGGGAGGGCGGGAACCTACGAGCAGTACTTC. Encoded protein: CASSWGRAGTYEQYF. The chain couples TRBV11-2 to TRBJ2-7, with 7 bases that match TRBD2. The junction had 8 bases not matched to a gene; V was cut back by 4 bases and J by 2 bases. Germline V lookup: CDR1 SGHAT, CDR2 FQNNGV. CDR3 length: 15 residues.

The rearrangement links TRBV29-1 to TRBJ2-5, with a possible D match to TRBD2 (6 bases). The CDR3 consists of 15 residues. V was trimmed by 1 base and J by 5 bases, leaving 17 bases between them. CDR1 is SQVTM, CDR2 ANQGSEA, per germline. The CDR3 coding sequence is TGCAGCGTTGAAGTGGTACGGGGGAGAGGGGAGACCCAGTACTTC. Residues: CSVEVVRGRGETQYF.

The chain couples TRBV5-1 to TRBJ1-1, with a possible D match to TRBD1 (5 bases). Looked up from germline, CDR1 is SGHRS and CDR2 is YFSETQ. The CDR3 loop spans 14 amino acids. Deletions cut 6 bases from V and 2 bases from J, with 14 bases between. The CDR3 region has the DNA TGCGCCAGCAATTCAGGAGGGACTAACACTGAAGCTTTCTTT. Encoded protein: CASNSGGTNTEAFF.

CDR3 amino acids: CATSRDRNTEAFF. The CDR3 nucleotides are TGTGCCACCAGCAGAGACAGGAACACTGAAGCTTTCTTT. The J gene is TRBJ1-1, the V gene TRBV15, with D unresolved. CDR3 length: 13 amino acids. Germline values: CDR1 LNHNV, CDR2 YYDKDF (reference sequence). V was shortened by 0 bases and J by 1 base, with 3 bases between the two germline ends.

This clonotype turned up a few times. Written as DNA, the CDR3 is TGTGCCAGCAGCTCTGCGGCGACCGGGGAGCTGTTTTTT. Protein product: CASSSAATGELFF. J is TRBJ2-2 and V is TRBV7-2; D is undetermined. The CDR3 runs 13 residues. From germline, CDR1 is SGHTA and CDR2 FQGNSA. Trimming removed 4 bases at V and 5 bases at J, with 8 bases between. Together with reference TRBV7-2 and TRBJ2-2, the CDR3 gives the full variable domain: GAGVSQSPSNKVTEKGKDVELRCDPISGHTALYWYRQSLGQGLEFLIYFQGNSAPDKSGLPSDRFSAERTGGSVSTLTIQRTQQEDSAVYLCASSSAATGELFFGEGSRLTVL.